What follows is one TCR beta chain and its context. It was into CD45RA+ naive and CD45RA-negative memory subsets that the CD4+ cells were split. This entry is derived from a study of shared clonotypes between healthy human individuals. The CDR3 spans 16 residues. With 6 bases removed from V and 4 bases from J, the gap between germline ends came to 16 bases. Germline V lookup: CDR1 MDHEN, CDR2 SYDVKM. The assay was run at deep level. Sequencing was performed with immunoSEQ multiplex PCR; in TCRdb, only in-frame clones are kept and a portion is missing. The data contain 1 million to 1.2 million clones, around 77% of them singletons.

The chain uses TRBV28 and TRBJ2-6; D is possibly TRBD1 (6 bases). The receptor's source is a man between 18 and 35 years old in good health. Some clones in this sample may be carry-over from other donors' samples. The sequenced sample was memory CD4+ T cells from PBMCs. As to subset: CD45RA-negative fraction. The chain's CDR3 is CASRPGVAGGANVLTF. In DNA, the CDR3 is TGTGCCAGCAGACCAGGGGTTGCAGGCGGGGCCAACGTCCTGACTTTC.